Below are 12 T cell receptor beta chains sequenced from a single sample in a study of T cell repertoires in cytomegalovirus infection. Via MiXCR, TCRdb re-called the reads, giving one row per CDR3 protein. The data show 650,000 to 850,000 distinct CDR3 sequences, with approximately 32% seen just once and approximately 14% held by the top ten. For these receptors, no antigen is known. Specimen: cultured CD8+ T cells from PBMCs, collected from culture after CMV antigen stimulation. The receptors derive from a human donor in good health (CMV status not recorded). Some clones in this sample may be carry-over from other donors' samples.

The chain is built from TRBV7-9 and TRBJ2-1, with a weak D call TRBD2 (5 bases). The germline V and J ends were trimmed by 1 base and 10 bases, with 11 bases remaining between them. The CDR3 loop spans 13 amino acids. CDR1 is SEHNR, CDR2 FQNEAQ, per germline (reference sequence). The CDR3 spells CASSLGDRGEQFF. Written as DNA, the CDR3 is TGTGCCAGCAGCTTAGGGGATCGAGGGGAGCAGTTCTTC.

The rearrangement joins TRBV27 to TRBJ2-5; D gene uncertain. The CDR3 consists of 14 residues. Germline CDR1 is MNHEY and CDR2 is SMNVEV (reference sequence). V lost 1 base to trimming and J lost 3 bases, with 9 bases between them. The CDR3 region is CASSLLGVEETQYF. The CDR3 DNA is TGTGCCAGCAGTTTATTAGGAGTAGAAGAGACCCAGTACTTC.

The V call is TRBV7-4, the J call TRBJ1-3; D gene uncertain. The V gene lost 7 bases and the J gene lost 0 bases, with 10 bases spanning the gap. Germline CDR1 is SGHVT and CDR2 is SQSDAQ. The CDR3 covers 14 residues. CDR3 region: CASIPTSSGNTIYF. As DNA, the CDR3 is TGTGCCAGCATACCTACGAGCTCTGGAAACACCATATATTTT.

This clonotype was counted at least ten times. The chain carries TRBV11-2 and TRBJ2-5; a weak D match, TRBD2 (5 bases). The CDR3 is made up of 13 amino acids. The ends were cut back, 5 bases at V and 6 bases at J, with 13 bases in the middle. The germline gives CDR1 SGHAT, CDR2 FQNNGV. The DNA for the CDR3 is TGTGCCAGCAGCCCTTCTACCGGGAAGACCCAGTACTTC. Protein sequence: CASSPSTGKTQYF.

The chain employs TRBV7-2 and TRBJ2-7; no reliable D call. Between the trimmed V and J ends, which lost 1 base and 6 bases, there was a span of 10 bases. The CDR3 sequence is 13 residues long. CDR1 and CDR2 from the germline V gene are SGHTA and FQGNSA. The CDR3 DNA is TGTGCCAGCAGCTTAGTGGGCATCACCGAGCAGTACGTC. This codes for CASSLVGITEQYV.

This clonotype came up many times. The V and J genes are TRBV6-6 and TRBJ1-6; the D is unclear. The CDR3 totals 15 residues. V lost 2 bases and J 7 bases, leaving 12 bases between the germline ends. Germline V gene lookup returns CDR1 MNHNY and CDR2 SVGAGI (reference sequence). CDR3 sequence reads: CASSYVLQSNSPLHF. DNA of the CDR3: TGTGCCAGCAGTTACGTCCTTCAATCAAATTCACCCCTCCACTTT.

V usage is TRBV7-8 and J usage is TRBJ2-7; 9 positions match TRBD2. The CDR3 runs 15 residues. The germline V gene encodes CDR1 SGHVS and CDR2 FQNEAQ. V gave up 1 base and J gave up 3 bases; unmatched junction bases: 4. The CDR3 here is CASSLEAGGLYEQYV. The CDR3, as DNA: TGTGCCAGCAGCTTAGAAGCGGGGGGCCTCTACGAGCAGTACGTC.

This clonotype has only a few counts. The J gene is TRBJ2-7, the V gene TRBV7-8; 7 nucleotides match TRBD2. The CDR3 runs 14 residues. Germline-derived CDR1 and CDR2 are SGHVS and FQNEAQ. Trimming cost V 1 base and J 3 bases; bases outside gene matches: 3. The CDR3 sequence: CASSLGTSIYEQYF. The CDR3, as DNA: TGTGCCAGCAGCTTAGGGACTAGTATCTACGAGCAGTACTTC.

This clonotype was found a few times. The chain joins TRBV7-3 to TRBJ1-3; D gene unclear. This CDR3 is 16 amino acids long. The germline V and J ends were trimmed by 3 bases and 0 bases, with 12 bases remaining between them. Germline V gene lookup returns CDR1 SGHTA and CDR2 FQGTGA. The CDR3 here is CASSFNSLRSGNTIYF. DNA of the CDR3: TGTGCCAGCAGCTTCAACTCCCTCCGCTCTGGAAACACCATATATTTT.

This rearrangement joins TRBV19 to TRBJ2-3, with D maybe TRBD1 (6 bases). V was trimmed by 6 bases and J by 2 bases, leaving 12 bases between them. The germline V gene encodes CDR1 LNHDA and CDR2 SQIVND (reference sequence). This CDR3 is built from 14 residues. For the CDR3, the DNA is TGTGCCAGTAGCACGGACAGCAACACAGATACGCAGTATTTT. Its translation is CASSTDSNTDTQYF.

The V and J genes are TRBV6-2 or TRBV6-3 and TRBJ1-5; D perhaps matches TRBD1 (5 bases). CDR1 and CDR2 from the germline V gene are MNHEY and SVGEGT. Trimming removed 4 bases at V and 5 bases at J, with 9 bases between. CDR3 length: 13 residues. The DNA of the CDR3 is TGTGCCAGCAGTTTGGGACTTTATCAGCCCCAGCATTTT. It encodes CASSLGLYQPQHF.

The rearrangement joins TRBV6-1 to TRBJ1-5; 7 nucleotides line up with TRBD1. V shed 5 bases, J shed 0 bases, and the junction held 10 bases outside the gene matches. This CDR3 comprises 17 residues. Germline CDR1 and CDR2: MNHNS and SASEGT. The CDR3, as DNA: TGTGCCAGCAGTACCCGGACAGGAAAGAATAGCAATCAGCCCCAGCATTTT. Protein product: CASSTRTGKNSNQPQHF.